This T cell receptor beta chain was obtained from a study of shared clonotypes between healthy human individuals. Whole-study context: CD4 naive cells filled three plates per donor, CD4 memory three, CD8 naive two and CD8 memory one. Regarding the study as a whole: In a handful of donors, around 4.8% of naive CD4 clonotypes appeared in common.

Details on this clone: Its specificity is not known.

It was at deep level that the assay was run. The repertoire was sequenced with immunoSEQ multiplex PCR; TCRdb's copy has only in-frame clones and lacks some. The profile shows 950,000 to 1,300,000 clones, around four fifths of them singletons. Every donor, a Caucasian adult, lived in Nashville, Tennessee. The CDR3 runs to 15 residues. Trimming shortened V by 2 bases and J by 3 bases, and 13 bases separated the two germline ends. Germline V gene lookup returns CDR1 SGHRS and CDR2 YFSETQ. Input material: memory CD4+ T cells sorted from blood. Subset reported: CD45RA-negative fraction. This clonotype was sampled from a man aged 18 to 35 in good health. The gene calls are TRBV5-1 and TRBJ2-3; D is possibly TRBD1 (5 bases). The CDR3: CASSFRGSLTDTQYF. The CDR3 nucleotides are TGCGCCAGCAGCTTTAGGGGATCCTTAACAGATACGCAGTATTTT.